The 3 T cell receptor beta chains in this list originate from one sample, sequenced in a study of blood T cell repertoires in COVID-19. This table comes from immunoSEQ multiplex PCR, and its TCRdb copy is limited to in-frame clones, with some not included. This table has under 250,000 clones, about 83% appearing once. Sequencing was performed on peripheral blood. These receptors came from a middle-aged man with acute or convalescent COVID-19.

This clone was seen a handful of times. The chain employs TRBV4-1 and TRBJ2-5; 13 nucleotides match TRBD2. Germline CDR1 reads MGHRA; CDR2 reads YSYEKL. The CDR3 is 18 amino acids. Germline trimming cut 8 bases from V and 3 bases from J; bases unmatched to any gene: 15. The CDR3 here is CASGLAGAINPRKETQYF. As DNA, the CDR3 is TGCGCCAGCGGACTAGCGGGAGCGATTAACCCACGAAAAGAGACCCAGTACTTC.

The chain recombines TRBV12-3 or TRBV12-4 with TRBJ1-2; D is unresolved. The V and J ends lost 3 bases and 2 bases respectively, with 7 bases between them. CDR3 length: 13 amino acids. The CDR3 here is CASSLAENYGYTF. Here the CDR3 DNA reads TGTGCCAGCAGTTTGGCAGAAAACTATGGCTACACCTTC.

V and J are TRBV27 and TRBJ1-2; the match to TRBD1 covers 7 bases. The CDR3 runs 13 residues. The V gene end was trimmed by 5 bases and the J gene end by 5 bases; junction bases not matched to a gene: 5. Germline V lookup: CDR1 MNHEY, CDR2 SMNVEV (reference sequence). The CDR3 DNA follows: TGTGCCAGCAGTGGGCCGGGACAGTATGGCTACACCTTC. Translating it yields CASSGPGQYGYTF.